This note documents a single T cell receptor beta chain sequence. Its antigen is not identified. This sample is part of a study of cytomegalovirus exposure and HLA in healthy donors. Study conclusions and caveats: Later work found that TCR association rates differed between HLA loci; DRB1 had the most and HLA-C the fewest.

PCR was performed using 60 Vbeta and 13 Jbeta primers. Measured with immunoSEQ multiplex PCR; TCRdb has only the in-frame clones, and not every one. The data include some 130,000 clones; the top ten clones carry 1.5% to 2%. Germline V lookup: CDR1 SGHTA, CDR2 FQGNSA. This CDR3 comprises 14 residues. The sequenced sample was PBMCs. This sequence was found in a woman between 40 and 55 years old in good health and CMV-seropositive. The chain combines TRBV7-2 with TRBJ2-5, with 10 positions matching TRBD2. TRBJ2-7 matches the DNA end more closely, so the J call is doubtful. The CDR3, as DNA: TGTGCCAGCAGCTTAGGACTAGCGGGCTACGAGCAGTACTTC. Translation gives CASSLGLAGYEQYF.